The 25 T cell receptor beta chains listed next were all sequenced from one sample in a study of blood T cell repertoires in COVID-19. Profiled with immunoSEQ multiplex PCR; TCRdb holds only in-frame clones, not every one. The sample lists hundreds of thousands of clones, approximately 89% occurring once. Specimen: peripheral blood. The origin of the receptors is a woman aged 18-30 years who had recovered from COVID-19.

The rearrangement uses TRBV5-5 and TRBJ2-5; the match to TRBD2 covers 7 bases. The CDR3 covers 16 residues. CDR1 and CDR2 from the germline V gene are SGHKS and YYEKEE (reference sequence). The J segment lost 7 bases and the V segment lost 4 bases, leaving 16 bases of the junction unmatched. The chain's CDR3 is CASSLMASGAPGTQYF. CDR3 bases: TGTGCCAGCAGCCTGATGGCTAGCGGTGCTCCGGGGACCCAGTACTTC.

CDR3 protein: CASSPTDNYGYTF. CDR3 nucleotide sequence: TGTGCCAGCTCACCGACAGATAACTATGGCTACACCTTC. This chain connects TRBV18 to TRBJ1-2, with D maybe TRBD1 (5 bases). V lost 3 bases to trimming and J lost 1 base, with 6 bases between them. Per germline, CDR1 KGHSH and CDR2 LQKENI. This CDR3 spans 13 amino acids.

The chain combines TRBV19 with TRBJ2-2, with D perhaps matching TRBD1 (5 bases). Germline-derived CDR1 and CDR2 are LNHDA and SQIVND (reference sequence). Trimming removed 0 bases from V and 6 bases from J, with 11 bases in between. The CDR3 spans 15 residues. CDR3 nucleotides: TGTGCCAGTAGTATAGATGGAAGGGGCGCCGGGGAGCTGTTTTTT. It translates to CASSIDGRGAGELFF. The variable domain in full, with the rest retrieved from reference TRBV19 and TRBJ2-2, is DGGITQSPKYLFRKEGQNVTLSCEQNLNHDAMYWYRQDPGQGLRLIYYSQIVNDFQKGDIAEGYSVSREKKESFPLTVTSAQKNPTAFYLCASSIDGRGAGELFFGEGSRLTVL.

V and J are TRBV15 and TRBJ2-1; 7 bases align to TRBD1. CDR3 length: 16 amino acids. Per the germline V gene, CDR1 is LNHNV and CDR2 is YYDKDF (reference sequence). With V trimmed by 0 bases and J by 2 bases, 4 bases remained unmatched. CDR3 protein: CATSREGQETYNEQFF. As DNA, the CDR3 is TGTGCCACCAGCAGAGAAGGACAGGAAACCTACAATGAGCAGTTCTTC. Full variable domain (rest looked up from reference TRBV15 and TRBJ2-1): DAMVIQNPRYQVTQFGKPVTLSCSQTLNHNVMYWYQQKSSQAPKLLFHYYDKDFNNEADTPDNFQSRRPNTSFCFLDIRSPGLGDTAMYLCATSREGQETYNEQFFGPGTRLTVL.

This chain uses TRBV6-2 or TRBV6-3 with TRBJ2-5; 7 bases match TRBD2. The CDR3 extends over 13 amino acids. The germline CDR1 and CDR2 sequences are MNHEY and SVGEGT. V was clipped by 3 bases and J by 5 bases; unmatched bases: 3. The CDR3 is CASSYVGGETQYF. In nucleotides, the CDR3 is TGTGCCAGCAGTTATGTGGGGGGGGAGACCCAGTACTTC.

The chain joins TRBV10-1 to TRBJ2-1, with D possibly matching TRBD2 (6 bases). The V end was cut by 7 bases, the J end by 8 bases, with 21 bases between. The CDR3 sequence is 15 residues long. Germline V lookup: CDR1 WNHNN, CDR2 SYGVQD (reference sequence). CDR3 sequence reads: CASISRGIGGDEQFF. The CDR3 coding sequence is TGCGCCAGCATATCCCGCGGGATCGGTGGCGATGAGCAGTTCTTC.

The genes are TRBV30 and TRBJ2-5; the D is unclear. CDR1 and CDR2 (germline): GTSNPN, SVGIG (reference sequence). The CDR3 has 16 residues. The V and J ends lost 1 base and 0 bases respectively, with 15 bases between them. The CDR3 is CAWSGRSSRYQETQYF. CDR3 DNA sequence: TGTGCCTGGAGTGGAAGGTCTAGTCGGTACCAAGAGACCCAGTACTTC.

The genes are TRBV27 and TRBJ2-2, with a possible D match to TRBD2 (5 bases). This CDR3 has 18 amino acids. Trimming stripped 0 bases from V and 1 base from J, with 15 bases between. CDR1 and CDR2 from the germline V gene are MNHEY and SMNVEV (reference sequence). CDR3 residues: CASSLSYPWRVNTGELFF. CDR3 bases: TGTGCCAGCAGTTTATCCTACCCGTGGCGGGTGAACACCGGGGAGCTGTTTTTT.

This chain joins TRBV5-1 and TRBJ1-1, with D possibly matching TRBD1 (6 bases). This CDR3 region has 13 residues. Germline V gives CDR1 SGHRS, CDR2 YFSETQ. Trimming took off 5 bases at V and 1 base at J, with 9 bases between the two ends. The CDR3: CASRWGPNTEAFF. In nucleotides, the CDR3 is TGCGCCAGCAGGTGGGGGCCGAACACTGAAGCTTTCTTT.

The chain recombines TRBV24-1 with TRBJ1-2; no firm D call. The ends were cut back, 1 base at V and 7 bases at J, with 6 bases in the middle. Germline assignment: CDR1 KGHDR and CDR2 SFDVKD. The CDR3 totals 12 residues. In nucleotides, the CDR3 is TGTGCCACCAGTGATTTAGCGTTTGGCTACACCTTC. This translates into CATSDLAFGYTF.

CDR3 residues: CASSIQGYTEAFF. CDR3 DNA sequence: TGTGCCAGTAGTATTCAGGGTTACACTGAAGCTTTCTTT. The V call is TRBV19, the J call TRBJ1-1, with a tentative D call TRBD1 (5 bases). The CDR3 totals 13 residues. V lost 3 bases and J lost 3, with 8 bases in between. The germline CDR1 and CDR2 sequences are LNHDA and SQIVND (reference sequence).

This chain joins TRBV19 and TRBJ2-1, with D perhaps TRBD1 (5 bases). V was pared by 0 bases and J by 0 bases, with 6 bases between. CDR3 length: 15 residues. Germline loops: CDR1 LNHDA, CDR2 SQIVND (reference sequence). The CDR3 DNA reads as TGTGCCAGTAGTATAGATAGGGGCTCCTACAATGAGCAGTTCTTC. Protein product: CASSIDRGSYNEQFF. The full variable domain, rest sourced from reference TRBV19 and TRBJ2-1, is DGGITQSPKYLFRKEGQNVTLSCEQNLNHDAMYWYRQDPGQGLRLIYYSQIVNDFQKGDIAEGYSVSREKKESFPLTVTSAQKNPTAFYLCASSIDRGSYNEQFFGPGTRLTVL.

To note about this clone: Other DNA sequences within the sample encode an identical CDR3. The chain combines TRBV18 with TRBJ1-2, with 9 bases fitting TRBD1. V shed 3 bases, J shed 5 bases, and the junction held 1 base outside the gene matches. Germline V CDR1 and CDR2: KGHSH, LQKENI. This CDR3 region has 13 residues. CDR3 residues: CASSPGTGYGYTF. The CDR3 nucleotides are TGTGCCAGCTCACCCGGGACAGGGTATGGCTACACCTTC.

The chain joins TRBV7-8 to TRBJ2-1, with 7 bases that match TRBD1. Germline values: CDR1 SGHVS, CDR2 FQNEAQ. Trimming removed 3 bases from V and 4 bases from J; junction bases left unmatched: 3. The CDR3 is made up of 14 amino acids. DNA of the CDR3: TGTGCCAGCAGCTTCAGGGACAGTTACAATGAGCAGTTCTTC. This gives the protein CASSFRDSYNEQFF.

Turning to this clone: At the DNA level, this CDR3 is encoded by other sequences in the same sample as well. The rearrangement uses TRBV5-1 and TRBJ1-5; D perhaps matches TRBD1 (5 bases). Germline CDR1 SGHRS, CDR2 YFSETQ. The germline V and J ends were trimmed by 2 bases and 3 bases, with 9 bases remaining between them. The length of the CDR3 is 14 residues. CDR3 loop: CASSLDSTNQPQHF. CDR3 sequence (DNA): TGCGCCAGCAGCTTAGACAGTACCAATCAGCCCCAGCATTTT. Combining the CDR3 with reference TRBV5-1 and TRBJ1-5 gives the whole variable domain KAGVTQTPRYLIKTRGQQVTLSCSPISGHRSVSWYQQTPGQGLQFLFEYFSETQRNKGNFPGRFSGRQFSNSRSEMNVSTLELGDSALYLCASSLDSTNQPQHFGDGTRLSIL.

This chain joins TRBV2 and TRBJ2-3; TRBD2 aligns across 11 bases. The J segment lost 4 bases and the V segment lost 6 bases, leaving 6 bases of the junction unmatched. The germline gives CDR1 SNHLY, CDR2 FYNNEI. This CDR3 has 15 residues. CDR3 loop: CASRAWTSGPDTQYF. The CDR3, as DNA: TGTGCCAGCAGGGCCTGGACTAGCGGGCCAGATACGCAGTATTTT. The complete variable domain, with remaining parts taken from reference TRBV2 and TRBJ2-3, reads EPEVTQTPSHQVTQMGQEVILRCVPISNHLYFYWYRQILGQKVEFLVSFYNNEISEKSEIFDDQFSVERPDGSNFTLKIRSTKLEDSAMYFCASRAWTSGPDTQYFGPGTRLTVL.

The chain is built from TRBV5-4 and TRBJ2-1; 9 nucleotides align to TRBD2. CDR1 is SGHNT, CDR2 YYREEE, per germline (reference sequence). There are 15 residues in the CDR3. V shed 6 bases, J shed 4 bases, and the junction held 8 bases outside the gene matches. CDR3 loop: CASNPRREGYNEQFF. The CDR3 bases are TGTGCCAGCAACCCAAGGCGGGAGGGTTACAATGAGCAGTTCTTC.

V usage is TRBV4-3 and J usage is TRBJ2-6, with D tentatively TRBD2 (5 bases). The germline V gene has CDR1 LGHNA and CDR2 YSLEER. The V gene lost 3 bases and the J gene lost 1 base, with 10 bases spanning the gap. CDR3 length: 16 residues. The CDR3: CASSHRPGSGANVLTF. CDR3 DNA sequence: TGCGCCAGCAGCCACCGACCGGGATCTGGGGCCAACGTCCTGACTTTC.

The chain has TRBV19 and TRBJ1-2; TRBD1 agrees at 9 bases. The CDR3 length is 15 residues. V was pared by 5 bases and J by 4 bases, with 8 bases of the junction left unmatched. The V gene's germline CDR1 is LNHDA and CDR2 SQIVND (reference sequence). The CDR3 reads CASSFGTGQGYGYTF. For the CDR3, the DNA is TGTGCCAGTAGTTTTGGGACAGGGCAAGGCTATGGCTACACCTTC.

The rearrangement uses TRBV11-3 and TRBJ2-5; 7 bases match TRBD1. CDR3 size: 14 residues. Trimming took 5 bases from V and 5 from J; bases not matched to a gene: 8. Germline assignment: CDR1 SGHNT and CDR2 YENEEA. CDR3 sequence: CASSLQGMGETQYF. The CDR3 region has the DNA TGTGCCAGCAGCCTACAGGGGATGGGGGAGACCCAGTACTTC.

The chain employs TRBV6-2 or TRBV6-3 and TRBJ2-1; D might be TRBD1 (6 bases). V shed 5 bases and J shed 6 bases, with 20 bases lying between them. The CDR3 runs to 16 residues. In germline, CDR1 is MNHEY, CDR2 SVGEGT. In nucleotides, the CDR3 is TGTGCCAGCAGTCCCCAGGGGACCCCCACAATCAATGAGCAGTTCTTC. It encodes CASSPQGTPTINEQFF.

The CDR3 coding sequence is TGTGCCAGCAGCCAAGGGTGGTCTTTTCGTCAGGGGGACTATGGCTACACCTTC. It specifies CASSQGWSFRQGDYGYTF. This chain joins TRBV14 and TRBJ1-2; 7 bases map to TRBD1. The length of the CDR3 is 18 residues. The V gene end was trimmed by 1 base and the J gene end by 3 bases; junction bases not matched to a gene: 14. CDR1 and CDR2 from the germline V gene are SGHDN and FVKESK.

This clone has only one observation. The chain joins TRBV24-1 to TRBJ2-2, with 7 bases that match TRBD1. The germline V gene has CDR1 KGHDR and CDR2 SFDVKD. Trimming at V came to 4 bases and at J to 3 bases, leaving 4 bases not matched to a gene. CDR3 length: 15 residues. This CDR3 reads CATSDRDSYTGELFF. CDR3 in DNA: TGTGCCACCAGTGACCGGGACAGCTACACCGGGGAGCTGTTTTTT.

The chain has TRBV29-1 and TRBJ2-3; 8 bases fit TRBD2. Germline V gene data show CDR1 as SQVTM and CDR2 as ANQGSEA. V gave up 7 bases and J gave up 1 base; unmatched junction bases: 7. CDR3 length equals 14 residues. Written as DNA, the CDR3 is TGCAGCGGAGTAGGGCGGGAGGGCACAGATACGCAGTATTTT. The encoded protein is CSGVGREGTDTQYF.

This chain connects TRBV7-2 to TRBJ1-6, with a tentative D call TRBD1 (6 bases). Germline values: CDR1 SGHTA, CDR2 FQGNSA. CDR3 length: 14 residues. Trimming took off 1 base at V and 9 bases at J, with 10 bases between the two ends. The CDR3 sequence is CASSLVRGGSPLHF. As DNA, the CDR3 is TGTGCCAGCAGCTTAGTCAGGGGTGGTTCACCCCTCCACTTT.